This T cell receptor (beta chain) came from a study of cytomegalovirus exposure and HLA in healthy donors. Study-level findings and limits: The study listed some 160 cytomegalovirus-associated TCR beta chains. In vitro assays verified that a few CMV-associated chains recognized CMV antigens specifically. Immune exposure information comprised only CMV serostatus.

Germline CDR1 is MDHEN and CDR2 is SYDVKM. V gave up 2 bases and J gave up 8 bases; unmatched junction bases: 4. The CDR3 has 15 residues. Both 60 Vbeta primers and 13 Jbeta primers went into the PCR. The method was immunoSEQ multiplex PCR; TCRdb's version includes in-frame clones alone and lacks a portion of them. The sample lists roughly 150,000 clones, 80% seen once, with about 1.2% in the top ten. Concerning this clone itself: Its antigen is as yet unknown.

This sequence joins TRBV28 and TRBJ2-1, with TRBD2 identical over 12 bases. Input material: PBMCs. This TCR was sampled from a female donor in good health and CMV-seronegative. The CDR3 DNA is TGTGCCAGCAGTTTAAAGACTAGCGGGAGTGATGAGCAGTTCTTC. Translation gives CASSLKTSGSDEQFF.